The 13 T cell receptor beta chains below come from one sample, sequenced in a study of cytomegalovirus exposure and HLA in healthy donors. The PCR made use of 60 Vbeta and 13 Jbeta primers. Profiled with immunoSEQ multiplex PCR; TCRdb holds only in-frame clones, not every one. The table includes 100,000 to 150,000 clones, 70% to 85% detected once. Source material: PBMCs. Every receptor here comes from a boy between 5 and 17 years old in good health and CMV-seronegative.

The rearrangement links TRBV6-1 to TRBJ2-1, with TRBD2 matching 8 bases. Trimming at V came to 7 bases and at J to 6 bases, leaving 11 bases not matched to a gene. The length of the CDR3 is 15 residues. Looked up from germline, CDR1 is MNHNS and CDR2 is SASEGT. DNA for the CDR3: TGTGCCAGCAACCCCTCGGGACTAGTCAGCAATGAGCAGTTCTTC. Its protein product is CASNPSGLVSNEQFF.

The chain employs TRBV4-1 and TRBJ2-3; 8 positions match TRBD2. The CDR3 has 18 residues. In germline, CDR1 is MGHRA, CDR2 YSYEKL. Trimming at V came to 6 bases and at J to 5 bases, leaving 19 bases not matched to a gene. The CDR3 region has the DNA TGCGCCAGCAGTCCCTCCAAAAGCGGGAGAGTCCTCCGAGATACGCAGTATTTT. Translation gives CASSPSKSGRVLRDTQYF.

A note on this clone: This same CDR3 is encoded by further DNA sequences in the sample. The gene calls are TRBV5-1 and TRBJ2-1; 10 bases agree with TRBD2. This CDR3 has 14 amino acids. The ends lost 3 bases at V and 6 bases at J; junction bases unmatched: 3. From germline, CDR1 is SGHRS and CDR2 YFSETQ. The CDR3 protein is CASSSGLAFNEQFF. The CDR3, as DNA: TGCGCCAGCAGCTCGGGACTAGCGTTCAATGAGCAGTTCTTC.

The CDR3 DNA is TGTGCCAGCAAGGGCCGCGGGGAGACCCAGTACTTC. As protein: CASKGRGETQYF. The chain has TRBV27 and TRBJ2-5; tentatively, D is TRBD2 (5 bases). The CDR3 is made up of 12 amino acids. Per the germline V gene, CDR1 is MNHEY and CDR2 is SMNVEV (reference sequence). The V end lost 7 bases, the J end lost 5 bases, and 11 bases lay between the germline ends.

This chain joins TRBV13 and TRBJ2-7; the D gene is possibly TRBD1 (5 bases). V was trimmed by 1 base and J by 6 bases, leaving 10 bases between them. CDR1 and CDR2 (germline): PRHDT, FYEKMQ (reference sequence). The CDR3 runs 13 residues. In DNA form, the CDR3 reads TGTGCCAGCAGCTTAGAAGGGGTAAGCGAGCAGTACTTC. It encodes CASSLEGVSEQYF.

Concerning this clone itself: An end of the junction does not agree with germline; a read error may underlie this. This chain uses TRBV5-1 with TRBJ1-1; D gene unclear. CDR1 is SGHRS, CDR2 YFSETQ, per germline. This CDR3 is 18 amino acids long. CDR3 amino acids: CASSLTLNWMGRDTESFF. The CDR3 region has the DNA TGCGCCAGCAGCTTGACCCTTAATTGGATGGGCAGAGACACTGAATCTTTCTTT.

In this sample, this clone turned up once. The chain links TRBV13 to TRBJ2-7, with 11 bases that match TRBD2. Germline-derived CDR1 and CDR2 are PRHDT and FYEKMQ (reference sequence). This CDR3 spans 18 amino acids. V lost 2 bases to trimming and J lost 3 bases; unmatched junction nucleotides: 12. CDR3 loop: CASSLTGASGRKLYEQYF. CDR3 in DNA: TGTGCCAGCAGCTTAACCGGGGCTAGCGGGAGGAAACTCTACGAGCAGTACTTC. The variable domain in full, completed from reference TRBV13 and TRBJ2-7, reads AAGVIQSPRHLIKEKRETATLKCYPIPRHDTVYWYQQGPGQDPQFLISFYEKMQSDKGSIPDRFSAQQFSDYHSELNMSSLELGDSALYFCASSLTGASGRKLYEQYFGPGTRLTVT.

The chain links TRBV30 to TRBJ2-7, with TRBD2 matching 10 bases. Germline CDR1 is GTSNPN and CDR2 is SVGIG (reference sequence). The CDR3 is made up of 21 amino acids. J gave up 1 base and V 0 bases, and 21 bases lay outside the gene matches. Here the CDR3 reads CAWSVLALAGEWDGVSYEQYF. The CDR3 bases are TGTGCCTGGAGTGTACTAGCTCTAGCGGGAGAGTGGGATGGGGTATCCTACGAGCAGTACTTC.

V is TRBV5-1 and J is TRBJ1-2; D may be TRBD1 (5 bases). The CDR3 runs 16 residues. V lost 0 bases and J 2 bases, leaving 14 bases between the germline ends. Germline CDR1 SGHRS, CDR2 YFSETQ. In nucleotides, the CDR3 is TGCGCCAGCAGCTTGGATGGTGGAGGGACGAACTATGGCTACACCTTC. Residues: CASSLDGGGTNYGYTF.

This clone was counted a few times. The chain is built from TRBV6-6 and TRBJ2-5; D gene ambiguous. The germline CDR1 and CDR2 sequences are MNHNY and SVGAGI (reference sequence). CDR3 length: 12 residues. V gave up 7 bases and J gave up 0 bases, with 6 bases separating them. The CDR3 region is CASIGDQETQYF. CDR3 bases: TGTGCCAGCATAGGAGACCAAGAGACCCAGTACTTC.

This chain uses TRBV30 with TRBJ1-2; no clear D gene. The V gene lost 4 bases and the J gene lost 8 bases, with 20 bases spanning the gap. CDR1 and CDR2 from the germline V gene are GTSNPN and SVGIG (reference sequence). This CDR3 region has 14 residues. CDR3 amino acids: CAWTDGLTRGGYTF. CDR3 sequence (DNA): TGTGCCTGGACCGATGGTCTTACCCGAGGGGGCTACACCTTC.

The V gene is TRBV2, the J gene TRBJ1-3, with a tentative D call TRBD1 (6 bases). This CDR3 has 16 residues. CDR1 and CDR2 (germline): SNHLY, FYNNEI. With 5 bases removed from V and 4 bases from J, the gap between germline ends came to 18 bases. The CDR3 loop is CASSLMKGGLGNTIYF. The CDR3 DNA reads as TGTGCCAGCAGTCTAATGAAGGGGGGGCTCGGAAACACCATATATTTT. Variable domain in full (rest from reference TRBV2 and TRBJ1-3): EPEVTQTPSHQVTQMGQEVILRCVPISNHLYFYWYRQILGQKVEFLVSFYNNEISEKSEIFDDQFSVERPDGSNFTLKIRSTKLEDSAMYFCASSLMKGGLGNTIYFGEGSWLTVV.

V usage is TRBV5-1 and J usage is TRBJ2-7; 12 bases match TRBD2. V was pared by 2 bases and J by 3 bases, with 3 bases of the junction left unmatched. CDR1 and CDR2 (germline): SGHRS, YFSETQ. The length of the CDR3 is 15 residues. CDR3 bases: TGCGCCAGCAGCTTATCGACTAGCGGGAGCTACGAGCAGTACTTC. Residues: CASSLSTSGSYEQYF.